The sample holds a few counts of the clone carrying this T cell receptor (beta chain). Its matching antigen is unknown. This entry belongs to a study of T-cell reconstitution after alpha-beta-depleted transplantation in children. The library targeted TCRbeta and was prepared with unique molecular identifiers. MiXCR, run by TCRdb on the PCR reads, gives a single entry per CDR3 protein. The data contain about 580,000 distinct CDR3 sequences, more than 20% of them seen just once; the ten biggest clones take up 30% to 40%. Per germline, CDR1 SGHRS and CDR2 YFSETQ. Trimming stripped 0 bases from V and 0 bases from J, with 7 bases between. This CDR3 region has 14 residues. Findings of the study overall: Reportedly, roughly two months post-transplant, alpha-beta T cells arose from several hundred expanded graft clones. Surviving thymic progenitors and recipient T cells were the source of high TCRbeta diversity at day 60 in some patients. From newly produced T cells came most of the T-cell counts and diversity one year after transplant.

This receptor was taken from a boy in the first two years of life with Wiskott-Aldrich syndrome, due to receive a stem cell transplant. The sequencing here drew on PBMCs, taken before TCRalphabeta/CD19-depleted stem cell transplant. This rearrangement joins TRBV5-1 to TRBJ2-7; D gene ambiguous. CDR3 DNA sequence: TGCGCCAGCAGCTTGGGACTTTTCTCCTACGAGCAGTACTTC. Its protein is CASSLGLFSYEQYF.